This is a list of T cell receptor beta chains from one sample in a study of PD-1 blockade in classical Hodgkin lymphoma. Libraries were prepared by immunoSEQ multiplex PCR; TCRdb keeps only in-frame clonotypes and omits some of them. The top ten clones hold about 4.3% of a sample with tens of thousands of clones, approximately 95% of them seen once. Sample: peripheral blood mononuclear cells (PBMCs). Receptors originate from a human donor with classical Hodgkin lymphoma. The CDR3 runs from the conserved cysteine through the conserved F or W. A D gene is named only where the DNA matches it firmly. For some rows the clone size is stated as once, few or many, or as a class when expanded; others skip it.

J,D,V,size,DNA,CDR3
TRBJ2-3,.,TRBV30,.,TGTGCCTGGAGTGCGGAATGGGGACGTCGGGGAAGCACAGATACGCAGTATTTT,CAWSAEWGRRGSTDTQYF
TRBJ2-4,.,TRBV19,.,TGTGCCAGTACCCGAACGTGGAGGGGCGGCGACATTCAGTACTTC,CASTRTWRGGDIQYF
TRBJ2-3,.,TRBV30,.,TGTGCCTGGAGTGGTGCAGATACGCAGTATTTT,CAWSGADTQYF
TRBJ1-6,.,TRBV5-5,once,TGTGCCAGCAGCTTTCAACCAGGGGAGAATAATTCACCCCTCCACTTT,CASSFQPGENNSPLHF
TRBJ2-3,.,TRBV19,once,TGTGCCAGTAGTATAGGCCCTCTTTGGGGGAGACGTGCAGATACGCAGTATTTT,CASSIGPLWGRRADTQYF
TRBJ2-5,.,TRBV5-4,.,TGTGCCAGCAGCTCCACAGGGTTGGAGGAGACCCAGTACTTC,CASSSTGLEETQYF
TRBJ2-2,.,TRBV14,.,TGTGCCAGCAGCCTCCGCCCATCCGGGGAGCTGTTTTTT,CASSLRPSGELFF
TRBJ2-2,.,TRBV9,once,TGTGCCAGCAGCGAGTGGGTGGGTGTCGGGGAGCTGTTTTTT,CASSEWVGVGELFF
TRBJ2-1,.,TRBV27,few,TGTGCCAGCCGCAACGGACGGGACTACAATGAGCAGTTCTTC,CASRNGRDYNEQFF
TRBJ2-5,.,TRBV7-8,.,TGTGCCAGCAGCTGGAGTTCGGCGCCCCAAGAGACCCAGTACTTC,CASSWSSAPQETQYF
TRBJ1-6,.,TRBV6-5,.,TGTGCCAGCAGTACTAGCTCCTATAATTCACCCCTCCACTTT,CASSTSSYNSPLHF
TRBJ1-1,.,TRBV4-3,.,TGCGCCAGCAGCCAAGATCTCGGTGGCGGCACTGAAGCTTTCTTT,CASSQDLGGGTEAFF
TRBJ2-7,.,TRBV10-3,.,TGTGCCATCAGCCCGAAGGGCTACGAGCAGTACTTC,CAISPKGYEQYF
TRBJ2-7,.,TRBV7-9,.,TGTGCCAGCAGCCTACAGGCGGCCGAGCAGTACTTC,CASSLQAAEQYF
TRBJ2-1,TRBD2,TRBV27,.,TGTGCCAGCAGTTTTAGCGGGGACCCCAATGAGCAGTTCTTC,CASSFSGDPNEQFF
TRBJ2-2,.,TRBV6-5,once,TGTGCCAGCAGGCCAGGGCCCGGGGAGCTGTTTTTT,CASRPGPGELFF
TRBJ1-3,TRBD1,TRBV7-8,.,TGTGCCAGCAGCTTAGCGGGGGCAGGGGGCTTTGGAAACACCATATATTTT,CASSLAGAGGFGNTIYF
TRBJ2-7,.,TRBV30,few,TGTGCCTGGAACCCCGGGGCGGCCTACGAGCAGTACTTC,CAWNPGAAYEQYF
TRBJ2-1,.,TRBV5-6,.,TGTGCCAGCAGCTTGGGGCTACCTGAGCAGTTCTTC,CASSLGLPEQFF
TRBJ2-3,TRBD2,TRBV10-1,.,TGCGCCAGCAGTGAGCGATTGTCACGTACTAGCGGGAGGAGGGGCCAGGTGGATACGCAGTATTTT,CASSERLSRTSGRRGQVDTQYF
TRBJ2-2,.,TRBV30,.,TGTGCCTGGTCATTACAGGGATCGCACACCGGGGAGCTGTTTTTT,CAWSLQGSHTGELFF
TRBJ1-1,.,TRBV14,.,TGTGCCAGCAGCCCGAGACGGGGCGAGAGGGCTGAAGCTTTCTTT,CASSPRRGERAEAFF
TRBJ2-1,TRBD2,TRBV7-2,once,TGTGCCAGCAGCCCAGCCAGCGGGGGGTACTCCTACAATGAGCAGTTCTTC,CASSPASGGYSYNEQFF
TRBJ2-1,.,TRBV7-2,.,TGTGCCAGCAGCCCAGGAGGGGGGCTAGGAGAGCAGTTCTTC,CASSPGGGLGEQFF
TRBJ2-1,.,TRBV4-3,.,TGCGCCAGCAGCCAAGATCGTGGAGGGGCCTACAATGAGCAGTTCTTC,CASSQDRGGAYNEQFF
TRBJ2-1,TRBD2,TRBV5-6,.,TGTGCCAGCAGCTTGGAGGCTAGCGGGAGTATCTATGAGCAGTTCTTC,CASSLEASGSIYEQFF
TRBJ2-1,.,TRBV5-4,once,TGTGCCAGCAGCTTGGAAGCTTTTAGCTCCTACAATGAGCAGTTCTTC,CASSLEAFSSYNEQFF
TRBJ2-7,.,TRBV6-1,.,TGTGCCAGCAGTGGGGATTTTGGGGATACCTACGAGCAGTACTTC,CASSGDFGDTYEQYF
TRBJ1-6,TRBD1,TRBV5-6,few,TGTGCCAGCAGCCCGGGACAGTATAATTCACCCCTCCACTTT,CASSPGQYNSPLHF
TRBJ1-6,TRBD1,TRBV28,.,TGTGCCAGCAGCCCGACAGGGTACGGTTCACCCCTCCACTTT,CASSPTGYGSPLHF
TRBJ1-1,.,TRBV19,few,TGTGCCAGTAGTATTTTTCGGATGAACACTGAAGCTTTCTTT,CASSIFRMNTEAFF
TRBJ2-5,.,TRBV7-9,.,TGTGCCAGCAGCACCCTTCTTGGGGCTGGGACCCAGTACTTC,CASSTLLGAGTQYF
TRBJ1-2,.,TRBV27,.,TGTGCCAGCAGGACCGGACGTAACTATGGCTACACCTTC,CASRTGRNYGYTF